A selection of T cell receptor beta chains follows, all from one sample in a study of blood T cell repertoires in COVID-19. Sequenced by immunoSEQ multiplex PCR; TCRdb stores in-frame clones only, minus some. The profile shows 250,000 or so clones, 88% of them singletons. The source material was PBMCs or T cells enriched from blood (not recorded which). The receptors were sampled from a woman aged 40 to 49 who had been exposed to COVID-19. CDR3s include the opening cysteine and the closing phenylalanine or tryptophan. A D gene is named only where the DNA matches it firmly. Not all rows give a size; the values are once, few, many and, for expanded clones, a class.

>TRBJ1-5|TRBV16|TRBD1|-
CASSRTGNSNQPQHF
TGTGCCAGCAGCCGGACAGGTAATAGCAATCAGCCCCAGCATTTT
>TRBJ2-4|TRBV6-2/TRBV6-3|-|-
CASSYAVLAKNIQYF
TGTGCCAGCAGTTACGCGGTTCTAGCCAAAAACATTCAGTACTTC
>TRBJ2-6|TRBV4-3|-|-
CASSQERAPGAGANVLTF
TGCGCCAGCAGCCAAGAGCGAGCACCCGGGGCTGGGGCCAACGTCCTGACTTTC
>TRBJ1-2|TRBV10-3|TRBD1|-
CAISAPTGGNYGYTF
TGTGCCATCAGTGCTCCGACAGGGGGCAACTATGGCTACACCTTC
>TRBJ1-6|TRBV6-5|-|once
CASSSRDIRNSPLHF
TGTGCCAGCAGTTCCCGGGACATTCGGAATTCACCCCTCCACTTT
>TRBJ2-1|TRBV7-3|-|-
CASSLMGPNEQFF
TGTGCCAGCAGCTTGATGGGCCCCAATGAGCAGTTCTTC
>TRBJ1-4|TRBV4-3|-|-
CASSWGQGFNEKLFF
TGCGCCAGCAGTTGGGGGCAGGGTTTTAATGAAAAACTGTTTTTT
>TRBJ1-1|TRBV18|-|-
CASSPSVGDTEAFF
TGTGCCAGCTCACCCTCGGTCGGGGACACTGAAGCTTTCTTT
>TRBJ1-1|TRBV28|-|-
CASQVTGRKAFF
TGTGCCAGCCAAGTAACAGGTAGAAAAGCTTTCTTT
>TRBJ1-4|TRBV7-9|-|-
CASSLAGGEKLFF
TGTGCCAGCAGCTTAGCAGGAGGCGAAAAACTGTTTTTT
>TRBJ1-2|TRBV28|-|-
CASSLATGNYGYTF
TGTGCCAGCAGTTTAGCCACAGGGAACTATGGCTACACCTTC
>TRBJ2-1|TRBV7-2|-|-
CASSLEIRPSNEQFF
TGTGCCAGCAGCTTGGAGATCAGACCGAGCAATGAGCAGTTCTTC
>TRBJ2-5|TRBV19|TRBD1|-
CASSMVGWTGRQETQYF
TGTGCCAGTAGTATGGTGGGTTGGACAGGGCGGCAAGAGACCCAGTACTTC
>TRBJ1-2|TRBV24-1|TRBD1|-
CATSDQDWGQGDGVGYTF
TGTGCCACCAGTGATCAGGATTGGGGACAGGGCGATGGAGTTGGCTACACCTTC
>TRBJ2-2|TRBV7-2|TRBD1|-
CASSLATGGNTGELFF
TGTGCCAGCAGCTTAGCGACAGGGGGGAACACCGGGGAGCTGTTTTTT
>TRBJ1-2|TRBV27|TRBD1|-
CASSPRTGYGYTF
TGTGCCAGCAGTCCGCGGACAGGGTATGGCTACACCTTC
>TRBJ1-1|TRBV11-1|-|-
CASSLGSLNTEAFF
TGTGCCAGCAGCTTGGGCAGCTTGAACACTGAAGCTTTCTTT
>TRBJ1-2|TRBV29-1|-|-
CSGEPGDGYTF
TGCAGCGGCGAGCCAGGGGATGGCTACACCTTC
>TRBJ1-4|TRBV15|TRBD1|-
CATSGRSGGNEKLFF
TGTGCCACCAGCGGTCGCTCAGGGGGAAATGAAAAACTGTTTTTT
>TRBJ2-3|TRBV6-5|-|-
CASRHRYSTDTQYF
TGTGCCAGCAGACACAGGTACTCCACAGATACGCAGTATTTT
>TRBJ2-6|TRBV4-3|-|-
CASSQDLGGGRSYRSGANVLTF
TGCGCCAGCAGCCAAGATCTTGGTGGAGGCAGGAGCTACCGCTCTGGGGCCAACGTCCTGACTTTC
>TRBJ1-5|TRBV7-2|-|once
CASSFIAYSNQPQHF
TGTGCCAGCAGCTTTATAGCATATAGCAATCAGCCCCAGCATTTT
>TRBJ2-1|TRBV5-1|TRBD1|-
CASAPGQYYNEQFF
TGCGCCAGCGCCCCGGGACAGTACTACAATGAGCAGTTCTTC
>TRBJ2-6|TRBV10-3|-|-
CAISESMGSRSGANVLTF
TGTGCCATCAGTGAGTCTATGGGGAGCCGTTCTGGGGCCAACGTCCTGACTTTC
>TRBJ2-3|TRBV5-4|TRBD2|once
CASSPRTSGVPDTQYF
TGTGCCAGCAGCCCCAGGACTAGCGGGGTCCCAGATACGCAGTATTTT
>TRBJ2-3|TRBV3-1/TRBV3-2|TRBD1|-
CASSHSPRTGEYTQYF
TGTGCCAGCAGCCATAGCCCACGGACAGGGGAATATACGCAGTATTTT
>TRBJ2-7|TRBV19|TRBD1|-
CASSAQSGGLMIEQYF
TGTGCCAGTAGTGCCCAATCAGGGGGATTGATGATCGAGCAGTACTTC
>TRBJ1-5|TRBV24-1|TRBD1|-
CATSDSTDYGTGQWAQHF
TGTGCCACCAGTGACTCTACGGACTACGGGACAGGTCAATGGGCCCAGCATTTT
>TRBJ1-2|TRBV18|TRBD1|-
CASSEATGGGGYTF
TGTGCCAGCTCAGAAGCAACAGGGGGCGGTGGCTACACCTTC
>TRBJ1-1|TRBV28|TRBD1|-
CASSPHGGRGLTEAFF
TGTGCCAGCAGTCCTCATGGAGGCAGGGGGCTAACTGAAGCTTTCTTT
>TRBJ1-2|TRBV4-2|-|-
CASSQDRKTAQGYTF
TGTGCCAGCAGCCAAGATAGGAAGACAGCCCAAGGCTACACCTTC
>TRBJ1-5|TRBV18|-|-
CASSPNDYQPQHF
TGTGCCAGCTCACCAAATGACTATCAGCCCCAGCATTTT
>TRBJ2-7|TRBV7-2|-|-
CASSPGGSYEQYF
TGTGCCAGCAGCCCCGGGGGAAGCTACGAGCAGTACTTC
>TRBJ1-5|TRBV5-1|-|-
CASSPERGVGPQHF
TGCGCCAGCAGCCCGGAGCGGGGGGTAGGGCCCCAGCATTTT
>TRBJ1-2|TRBV29-1|-|-
CSVPQGAHYGYTF
TGCAGCGTCCCCCAAGGGGCCCACTATGGCTACACCTTC
>TRBJ1-4|TRBV7-9|-|-
CASSPAPGVTNEKLFF
TGTGCCAGCAGCCCGGCCCCCGGGGTCACTAATGAAAAACTGTTTTTT
>TRBJ1-6|TRBV19|TRBD1|few
CASSIGGQYNSPLHF
TGTGCCAGTAGTATAGGGGGACAGTATAATTCACCCCTCCACTTT
>TRBJ2-1|TRBV9|TRBD2|-
CASSVGGRDYNEQFF
TGTGCCAGCAGCGTAGGCGGGAGAGACTACAATGAGCAGTTCTTC
>TRBJ1-1|TRBV7-9|-|-
CASSPRSGYTEAFF
TGTGCCAGCAGCCCGAGGTCGGGGTACACTGAAGCTTTCTTT
>TRBJ1-2|TRBV7-2|-|-
CASSFSRARLRYGYTF
TGTGCCAGCAGCTTTTCCAGGGCCCGCCTTCGTTATGGCTACACCTTC
>TRBJ2-1|TRBV9|TRBD2|-
CASSVVSGMLNEQFF
TGTGCCAGCAGCGTAGTTAGCGGGATGCTTAATGAGCAGTTCTTC
>TRBJ2-1|TRBV11-2|TRBD2|-
CASSQLAGGYNEQFF
TGTGCCAGCAGCCAACTAGCGGGGGGCTACAATGAGCAGTTCTTC
>TRBJ2-7|TRBV4-1|TRBD1|-
CASSQAPGQAYEQYF
TGCGCCAGCAGCCAAGCACCGGGACAGGCCTACGAGCAGTACTTC
>TRBJ1-6|TRBV7-2|TRBD1|-
CASSAGPGQGVPPLHF
TGTGCCAGCAGCGCCGGACCGGGACAGGGGGTTCCACCCCTCCACTTT
>TRBJ1-5|TRBV10-3|TRBD1|-
CAISESAGGRQPQHF
TGTGCCATCAGTGAGTCAGCAGGGGGTCGGCAGCCCCAGCATTTT
>TRBJ1-2|TRBV4-3|-|-
CASSQQGNYGYTF
TGCGCCAGCAGCCAACAGGGGAACTATGGCTACACCTTC
>TRBJ1-4|TRBV9|-|-
CASSPPSRGEGEKLFF
TGTGCCAGCAGCCCGCCCTCCAGGGGAGAAGGGGAAAAACTGTTTTTT